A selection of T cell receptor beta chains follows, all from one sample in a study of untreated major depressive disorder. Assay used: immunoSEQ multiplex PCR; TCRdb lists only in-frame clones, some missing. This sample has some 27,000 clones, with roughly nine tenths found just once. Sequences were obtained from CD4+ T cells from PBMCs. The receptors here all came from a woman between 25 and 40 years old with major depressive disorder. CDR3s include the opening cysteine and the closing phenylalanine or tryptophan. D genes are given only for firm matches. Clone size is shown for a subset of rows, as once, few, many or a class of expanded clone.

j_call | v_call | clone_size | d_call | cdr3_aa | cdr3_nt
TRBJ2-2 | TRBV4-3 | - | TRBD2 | CEELKAGVDTGELFF | TGCGAGGAGCTAAAAGCGGGAGTCGACACCGGGGAGCTGTTTTTT
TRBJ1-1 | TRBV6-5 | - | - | CASSYDYGGTEAFF | TGTGCCAGCAGTTACGACTATGGGGGGACTGAAGCTTTCTTT
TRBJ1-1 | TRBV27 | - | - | CASWEKNTEAFF | TGTGCCAGCTGGGAGAAGAACACTGAAGCTTTCTTT
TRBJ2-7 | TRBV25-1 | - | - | CASSEIGGAYEQYF | TGTGCCAGCAGTGAGATCGGAGGGGCGTACGAGCAGTACTTC
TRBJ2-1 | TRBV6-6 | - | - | CASSYSLGAYNEQFF | TGTGCCAGCAGTTACTCGCTGGGGGCCTACAATGAGCAGTTCTTC
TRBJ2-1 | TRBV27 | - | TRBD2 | CASKPGTSGYNEQFF | TGTGCCAGCAAACCAGGGACTAGCGGTTACAATGAGCAGTTCTTC
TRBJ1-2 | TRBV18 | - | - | CASSPPNIDGYTF | TGTGCCAGCTCACCACCGAACATCGATGGCTACACCTTC
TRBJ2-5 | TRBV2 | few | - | CASSRASGGAETQYF | TGTGCCAGCAGTAGAGCGTCCGGAGGGGCAGAGACCCAGTACTTC
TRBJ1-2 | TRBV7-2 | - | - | CASSLAEGMGYTF | TGTGCCAGCAGCCTAGCGGAGGGGATGGGCTACACCTTC
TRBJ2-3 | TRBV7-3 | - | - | CASSRTNTDTQYF | TGTGCCAGCAGCCGAACTAACACAGATACGCAGTATTTT
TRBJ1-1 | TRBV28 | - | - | CASSLSSLNTEAFF | TGTGCCAGCAGTTTATCATCCCTGAACACTGAAGCTTTCTTT
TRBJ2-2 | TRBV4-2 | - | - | CASSQYPPGVNTGELFF | TGTGCCAGCAGCCAATACCCCCCGGGGGTGAACACCGGGGAGCTGTTTTTT
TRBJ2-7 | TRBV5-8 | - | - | CASSLTGGHEQYF | TGTGCCAGCAGCCTGACGGGGGGCCACGAGCAGTACTTC
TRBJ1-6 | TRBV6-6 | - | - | CASSHPEGSSPLHF | TGTGCCAGCAGCCACCCCGAGGGGTCTTCACCCCTCCACTTT
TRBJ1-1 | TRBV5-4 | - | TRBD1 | CASSNQGGTGEAFF | TGTGCCAGCAGCAACCAAGGGGGGACAGGCGAAGCTTTCTTT
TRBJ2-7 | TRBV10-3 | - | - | CAISETTGYEQYF | TGTGCCATCAGTGAGACAACAGGGTACGAGCAGTACTTC
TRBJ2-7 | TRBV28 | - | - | CASSLVTGRGATYEQYF | TGTGCCAGCAGTTTAGTAACAGGGCGAGGGGCCACCTACGAGCAGTACTTC
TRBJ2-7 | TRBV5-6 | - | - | CASSGGAGRTYEQYF | TGTGCCAGCAGCGGGGGGGCAGGGCGCACCTACGAGCAGTACTTC
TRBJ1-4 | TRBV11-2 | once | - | CASSRSGTNEKLFF | TGTGCCAGCAGCCGCAGTGGAACTAATGAAAAACTGTTTTTT
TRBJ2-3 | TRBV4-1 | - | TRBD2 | CASSQGVGLAGGTDTQYF | TGCGCCAGCAGCCAAGGGGTGGGACTAGCGGGAGGCACAGATACGCAGTATTTT
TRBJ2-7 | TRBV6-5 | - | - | CASSYSTPPYEQYF | TGTGCCAGCAGTTATTCCACGCCTCCCTACGAGCAGTACTTC
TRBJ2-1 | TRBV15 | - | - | CATGNNRASYNEQFF | TGTGCCACCGGCAACAACAGGGCTTCCTACAATGAGCAGTTCTTC
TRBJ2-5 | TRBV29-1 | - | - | CSVLRGQETQYF | TGCAGCGTTCTCAGGGGCCAAGAGACCCAGTACTTC
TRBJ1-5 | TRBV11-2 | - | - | CASSLDTIQPQHF | TGTGCCAGCAGCTTAGATACGATCCAGCCCCAGCATTTT
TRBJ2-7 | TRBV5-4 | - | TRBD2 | CASSQREGRYEQYF | TGTGCCAGCAGCCAGCGGGAGGGGAGGTACGAGCAGTACTTC
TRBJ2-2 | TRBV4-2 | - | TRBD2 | CAPTDSGGGKTGELFF | TGTGCCCCGACAGATAGCGGGGGCGGAAAAACCGGGGAGCTGTTTTTT
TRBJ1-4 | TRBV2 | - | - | CASSRRQATNEKLFF | TGTGCCAGCAGTCGACGACAGGCAACTAATGAAAAACTGTTTTTT
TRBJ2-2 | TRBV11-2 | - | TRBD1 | CASPPGTGIGTGTGELFF | TGTGCCAGCCCTCCCGGGACAGGGATTGGGACTGGCACCGGGGAGCTGTTTTTT
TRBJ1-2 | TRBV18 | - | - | CASFPGTGNYGYTF | TGTGCCAGCTTCCCCGGGACGGGTAACTATGGCTACACCTTC
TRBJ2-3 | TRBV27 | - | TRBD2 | CASSPQAGGGAYRSTDTQYF | TGTGCCAGCAGTCCCCAGGCTGGGGGGGGTGCGTATAGGAGCACAGATACGCAGTATTTT
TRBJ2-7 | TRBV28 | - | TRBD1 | CAISAGGSSYEQYF | TGTGCCATCTCGGCAGGGGGCAGTTCCTACGAGCAGTACTTC
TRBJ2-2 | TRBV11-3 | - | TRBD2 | CASSPLRGAYAGELFF | TGTGCCAGCAGCCCGCTGCGGGGGGCGTACGCCGGGGAGCTGTTTTTT
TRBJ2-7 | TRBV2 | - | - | CASSRIGGTPYEQYF | TGTGCCAGCAGTCGGATTGGCGGGACCCCCTACGAGCAGTACTTC
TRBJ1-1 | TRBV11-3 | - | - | CASSFTQNTEAFF | TGTGCCAGCAGCTTTACACAAAACACTGAAGCTTTCTTT
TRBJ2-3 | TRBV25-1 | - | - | CASSEKDTQYF | TGTGCCAGCAGTGAAAAGGATACGCAGTATTTT
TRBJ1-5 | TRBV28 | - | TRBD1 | CASSRTGGLGQPQHF | TGTGCCAGCAGCAGGACAGGGGGCTTGGGCCAGCCCCAGCATTTT
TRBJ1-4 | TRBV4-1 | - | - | CASSQVILQGGSTNEKLFF | TGCGCCAGCAGCCAAGTTATTTTGCAGGGAGGCAGTACTAATGAAAAACTGTTTTTT
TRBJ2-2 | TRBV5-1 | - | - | CASSTGDNTGELFF | TGCGCCAGCAGTACCGGGGATAACACCGGGGAGCTGTTTTTT
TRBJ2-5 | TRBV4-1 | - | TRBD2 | CASSRTSGGFGQETQYF | TGCGCCAGCAGCCGGACTAGCGGGGGGTTTGGGCAAGAGACCCAGTACTTC
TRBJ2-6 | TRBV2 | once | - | CASFALTSGANVLTF | TGTGCCAGCTTTGCGTTGACCTCCGGGGCCAACGTCCTGACTTTC
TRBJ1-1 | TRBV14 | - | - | CASSFGGSRSDEAFF | TGTGCCAGCAGCTTCGGGGGTTCACGTTCCGACGAAGCTTTCTTT
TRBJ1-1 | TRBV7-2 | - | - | CASSAYRGTEAFF | TGTGCCAGCAGCGCTTACCGCGGCACTGAAGCTTTCTTT
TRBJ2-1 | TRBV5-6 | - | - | CASSLVDSYNEQFF | TGTGCCAGCAGCTTGGTCGACAGTTACAATGAGCAGTTCTTC
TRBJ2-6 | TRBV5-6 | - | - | CASSLIGVEGANVLTF | TGTGCCAGCAGCTTGATCGGGGTTGAGGGGGCCAACGTCCTGACTTTC
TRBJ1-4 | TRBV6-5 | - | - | CASGTTNEKLFF | TGTGCCAGCGGGACTACTAATGAAAAACTGTTTTTT
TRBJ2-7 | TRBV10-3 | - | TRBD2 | CAISESGTSGYEQYF | TGTGCCATCAGTGAAAGCGGGACTAGCGGTTACGAGCAGTACTTC
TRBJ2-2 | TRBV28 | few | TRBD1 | CASSDLTPPGTGGSGELFF | TGTGCCAGCAGTGACCTCACTCCCCCCGGGACAGGGGGCAGCGGGGAGCTGTTTTTT
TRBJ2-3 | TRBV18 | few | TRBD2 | CASSPTSGGVGTDTQYF | TGTGCCAGCTCACCTACCAGCGGGGGGGTAGGAACAGATACGCAGTATTTT
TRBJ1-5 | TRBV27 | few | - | CASSLLGIGNQPQHF | TGTGCCAGCAGCCTCCTAGGAATCGGCAATCAGCCCCAGCATTTT
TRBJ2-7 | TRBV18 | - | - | CASSPGLFYEQYF | TGTGCCAGCTCACCGGGCCTCTTTTACGAGCAGTACTTC
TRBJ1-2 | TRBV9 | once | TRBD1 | CASSAGSGGGYTF | TGTGCCAGCAGCGCGGGATCAGGGGGTGGCTACACCTTC
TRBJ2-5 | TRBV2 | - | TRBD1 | CASRTGGVRQETQYF | TGTGCCAGCCGGACAGGAGGAGTCCGCCAAGAGACCCAGTACTTC
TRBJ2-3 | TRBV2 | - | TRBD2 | CASSEQSGPSGTQYF | TGTGCCAGCAGTGAACAGTCGGGTCCTAGCGGGACGCAGTATTTT
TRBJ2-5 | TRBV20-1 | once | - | CSAAGKETQYF | TGCAGTGCTGCCGGAAAAGAGACCCAGTACTTC
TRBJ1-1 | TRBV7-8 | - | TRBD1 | CASSLGTGASTEAFF | TGTGCCAGCAGCTTAGGGACAGGGGCGAGCACTGAAGCTTTCTTT
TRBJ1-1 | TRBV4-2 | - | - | CASSQARGGNTEAFF | TGTGCCAGCAGCCAAGCGCGGGGAGGAAACACTGAAGCTTTCTTT
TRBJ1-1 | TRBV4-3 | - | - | CASSQGGAGRNEAFF | TGCGCCAGCAGCCAAGGGGGGGCGGGGCGTAATGAAGCTTTCTTT
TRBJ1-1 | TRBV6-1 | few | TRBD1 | CASWRGTATEAFF | TGTGCCAGCTGGAGGGGGACAGCAACTGAAGCTTTCTTT
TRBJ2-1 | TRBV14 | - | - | CASSQLAINEQFF | TGTGCCAGCAGCCAGTTGGCGATCAATGAGCAGTTCTTC
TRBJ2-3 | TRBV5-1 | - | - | CASSLGGSADTQYF | TGCGCCAGCAGCTTGGGTGGGTCTGCAGATACGCAGTATTTT